These T cell receptor beta chains were read from a single sample in a study of T cells expressing NK-cell markers. TCRdb derives one entry per CDR3 protein from the 5' RACE reads, leaving out DNA. This sample's table reports about 410,000 distinct CDR3 sequences. The sample was blood T cells: a sorted CD56 or NKG2C T cell subset, CD4+ or CD8+ T cells, or bulk PBMC T cells (not recorded which). The receptors derive from a woman in her 50s in good health. Both conserved end residues are part of each CDR3.

V,J,CDR3
TRBV20-1,TRBJ2-3,CSARTGSTQYF
TRBV11-3,TRBJ1-1,CASSLDSWVGHTEAFF
TRBV24-1,TRBJ2-5,CATVGLKGTGTTLRKTQYF
TRBV5-1,TRBJ2-1,CASEGLAGGVGEQFF
TRBV10-3,TRBJ2-1,CAISESQYNEQFF
TRBV4-1,TRBJ2-7,CASSQVGGPQGEQYF
TRBV5-1,TRBJ2-7,CASSLVGTGAYEQYF
TRBV11-1,TRBJ2-3,CASSFGRGGTQYF
TRBV11-2,TRBJ2-3,CASSLGLGGIRDTQYF
TRBV3-1,TRBJ1-1,CASSKDRDTEAFF
TRBV7-9,TRBJ2-1,CASSSPMGQAQDNEQFF
TRBV12-3/TRBV12-4,TRBJ2-4,CASSLGQGRPKNIQYF
TRBV12-3/TRBV12-4,TRBJ2-7,CASSLALRGVAGSSYEQYF
TRBV20-1,TRBJ1-4,CSARAVQGLNGKLFF
TRBV20-1,TRBJ1-5,CSARGGQGALNQPQHF
TRBV7-9,TRBJ2-3,CASSGSETGVQYF
TRBV12-3/TRBV12-4,TRBJ1-6,CASSLNSPLHF
TRBV24-1,TRBJ2-1,CATSDWLDVNEQFF
TRBV7-9,TRBJ1-4,CATGEGAREKLFF
TRBV9,TRBJ1-1,CASSVGPGAEAFF
TRBV23-1,TRBJ2-3,CASRTTGGTDTQYF
TRBV4-1,TRBJ2-7,CASAPGRGYEQYF
TRBV30,TRBJ2-7,CAWRTSKYEQYF
TRBV9,TRBJ2-1,CASSVGPSGFYNEQFF
TRBV27,TRBJ2-6,CASSSLNSGANVLTF
TRBV4-1,TRBJ2-1,CASSPSTPYNEQFF
TRBV5-1,TRBJ1-1,CASSLDRPMNTEAFF
TRBV20-1,TRBJ2-3,CSARDSASGKLQYF
TRBV19,TRBJ2-2,CASKLAGPNTGELFF
TRBV12-3/TRBV12-4,TRBJ1-5,CASSRTGGPQPQHF
TRBV28,TRBJ2-6,CASSPRAGANVLTF
TRBV11-3,TRBJ2-1,CASSLGGGRSRFEQFF
TRBV14,TRBJ1-4,CASSQARSEKLFF
TRBV12-3/TRBV12-4,TRBJ2-7,CASSLLDWGDEQYF
TRBV6-6,TRBJ2-5,CASILAGGYIETQYF
TRBV5-1,TRBJ1-1,CASSLGAAGEAFF
TRBV5-5,TRBJ2-5,CASSPTGATAPLETQYF
TRBV5-6,TRBJ2-7,CASSPRQGGSYEQYF
TRBV20-1,TRBJ1-2,CSAGGDDYGYTF
TRBV12-5,TRBJ2-1,CASGLVGQGLGSGSKGYNEQFF
TRBV29-1,TRBJ2-3,CSGDFGTDTQYF
TRBV20-1,TRBJ2-5,CSARDILGGETQYF
TRBV5-1,TRBJ2-2,CASSGLAEMNTGELFF
TRBV11-3,TRBJ2-1,CASSLSGLAGYNEQFF
TRBV6-2/TRBV6-3,TRBJ2-1,CASSSVRAVIFF
TRBV20-1,TRBJ2-5,CSARESRDRVTQYF
TRBV5-1,TRBJ2-3,CASSFTGGHTDTQYF
TRBV20-1,TRBJ2-5,CSARDALGQTQYF
TRBV7-9,TRBJ2-7,CASGITGTVAYEQYF
TRBV24-1,TRBJ2-2,CATSDTRDAGELFF
TRBV7-9,TRBJ2-7,CATGGRLTYEQYF
TRBV4-1,TRBJ2-1,CASSQDPIAGGPYNEQFF
TRBV4-1,TRBJ2-7,CASSQVSGRTRLKRYEQYF